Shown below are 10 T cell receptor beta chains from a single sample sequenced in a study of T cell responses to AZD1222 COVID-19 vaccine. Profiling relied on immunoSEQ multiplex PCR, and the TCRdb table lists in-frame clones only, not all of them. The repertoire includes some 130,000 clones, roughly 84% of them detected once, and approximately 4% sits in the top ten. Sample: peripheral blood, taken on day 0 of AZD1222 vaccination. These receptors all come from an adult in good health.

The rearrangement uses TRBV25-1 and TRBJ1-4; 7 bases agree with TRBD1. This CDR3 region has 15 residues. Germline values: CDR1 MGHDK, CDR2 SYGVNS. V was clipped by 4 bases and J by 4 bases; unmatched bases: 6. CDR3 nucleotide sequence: TGTGCCAGCAGTGGGGGACAGAAACTTAATGAAAAACTGTTTTTT. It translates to CASSGGQKLNEKLFF.

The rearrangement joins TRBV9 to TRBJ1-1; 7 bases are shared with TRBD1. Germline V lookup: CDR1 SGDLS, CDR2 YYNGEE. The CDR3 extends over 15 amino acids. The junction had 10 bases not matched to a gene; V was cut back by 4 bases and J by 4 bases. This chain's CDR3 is CASSSPSGGSTEAFF. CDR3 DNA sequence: TGTGCCAGCAGCAGCCCGTCAGGGGGGAGCACTGAAGCTTTCTTT.

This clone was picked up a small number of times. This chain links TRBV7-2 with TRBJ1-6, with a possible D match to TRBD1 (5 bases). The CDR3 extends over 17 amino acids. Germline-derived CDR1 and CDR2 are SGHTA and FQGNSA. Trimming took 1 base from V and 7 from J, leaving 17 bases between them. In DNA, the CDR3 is TGTGCCAGCAGCTTAGACATAGGGCCAGGGCGGAATTCACCCCTCCACTTT. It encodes CASSLDIGPGRNSPLHF.

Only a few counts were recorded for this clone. CDR3 loop: CASSQTGRDGYTF. As DNA, the CDR3 is TGTGCCAGCAGCCAGACAGGCCGGGATGGCTACACCTTC. The chain is built from TRBV6-4 and TRBJ1-2; a weak D match, TRBD1 (6 bases). The germline gives CDR1 MRHNA, CDR2 SNTAGT. V dropped 6 bases and J dropped 6 bases, with 14 bases sitting between them. The CDR3 consists of 13 residues.

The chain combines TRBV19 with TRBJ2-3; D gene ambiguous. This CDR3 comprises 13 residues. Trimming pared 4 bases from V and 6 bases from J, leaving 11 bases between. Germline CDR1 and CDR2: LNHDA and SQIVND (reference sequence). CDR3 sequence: CASSTAPTDTQYF. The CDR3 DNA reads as TGTGCCAGTAGTACCGCCCCCACGGATACGCAGTATTTT. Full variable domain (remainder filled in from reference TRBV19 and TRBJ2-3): DGGITQSPKYLFRKEGQNVTLSCEQNLNHDAMYWYRQDPGQGLRLIYYSQIVNDFQKGDIAEGYSVSREKKESFPLTVTSAQKNPTAFYLCASSTAPTDTQYFGPGTRLTVL.

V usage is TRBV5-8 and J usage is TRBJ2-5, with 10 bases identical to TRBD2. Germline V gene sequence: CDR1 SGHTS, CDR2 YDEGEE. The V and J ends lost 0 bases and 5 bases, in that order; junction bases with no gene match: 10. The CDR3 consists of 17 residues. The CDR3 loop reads CASSLDVASGGRETQYF. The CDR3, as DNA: TGTGCCAGCAGCTTGGATGTGGCTAGCGGGGGTCGGGAGACCCAGTACTTC.

Here the CDR3 DNA reads TGTGCCAGCAGCTTCCCAGCGGGGGGGCGGGACACCGGGGAGCTGTTTTTT. Encoded protein: CASSFPAGGRDTGELFF. The gene calls are TRBV11-2 and TRBJ2-2; 10 bases line up with TRBD2. The CDR3 is 17 residues long. Germline CDR1 SGHAT, CDR2 FQNNGV. With V trimmed by 3 bases and J by 3 bases, 7 bases remained unmatched.

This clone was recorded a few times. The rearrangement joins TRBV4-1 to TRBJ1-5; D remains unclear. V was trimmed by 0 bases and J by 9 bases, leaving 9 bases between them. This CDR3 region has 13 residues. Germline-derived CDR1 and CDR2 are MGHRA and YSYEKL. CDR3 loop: CASSQDGIRPQHF. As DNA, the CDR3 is TGCGCCAGCAGCCAAGATGGGATTCGGCCCCAGCATTTT.

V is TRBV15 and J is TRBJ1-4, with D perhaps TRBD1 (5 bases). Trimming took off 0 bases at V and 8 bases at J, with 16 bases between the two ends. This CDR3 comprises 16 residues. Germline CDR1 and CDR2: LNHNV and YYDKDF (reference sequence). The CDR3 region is CATSREQAGFNEKLFF. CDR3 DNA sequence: TGTGCCACCAGCAGAGAGCAGGCAGGGTTCAACGAAAAACTGTTTTTT.

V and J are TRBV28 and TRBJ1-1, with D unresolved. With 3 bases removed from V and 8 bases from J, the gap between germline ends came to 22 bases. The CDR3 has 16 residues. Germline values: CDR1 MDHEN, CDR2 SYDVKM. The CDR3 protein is CASSFFGLFTEKEAFF. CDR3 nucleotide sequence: TGTGCCAGCAGTTTTTTCGGGCTTTTCACGGAAAAAGAAGCTTTCTTT.